This T cell receptor (beta chain) is from a study of beta chain features in type 1 diabetes. Study-wide findings and caveats: There was a moderate but significant shortening of TCRB CDR3s in all four CD4+ subsets of Type 1 diabetes patients.

This clone was counted between two and nine times. Its antigen remains unidentified. Germline values: CDR1 SNHLY, CDR2 FYNNEI. The CDR3 extends over 12 amino acids. V lost 10 bases, J lost 10 bases, and 9 bases stayed unmatched. The isolated RNA, all of it, was reverse transcribed, so expressed TCRB transcripts were what got sequenced. Data came from immunoSEQ multiplex PCR; TCRdb stores just in-frame clones and leaves some out. Of 600,000 to 700,000 clones in the sample, roughly 12% were seen once. Sequencing was done on a sample of naive CD4+ T cells from blood. This TCR came from a man aged 25-40 years with type 1 diabetes. The chain employs TRBV2 and TRBJ1-4; 7 positions match TRBD1. Here the CDR3 DNA reads TGTGCCACCAATCAGGGGGACGGAAAACTGTTTTTT. Encoded protein: CATNQGDGKLFF.